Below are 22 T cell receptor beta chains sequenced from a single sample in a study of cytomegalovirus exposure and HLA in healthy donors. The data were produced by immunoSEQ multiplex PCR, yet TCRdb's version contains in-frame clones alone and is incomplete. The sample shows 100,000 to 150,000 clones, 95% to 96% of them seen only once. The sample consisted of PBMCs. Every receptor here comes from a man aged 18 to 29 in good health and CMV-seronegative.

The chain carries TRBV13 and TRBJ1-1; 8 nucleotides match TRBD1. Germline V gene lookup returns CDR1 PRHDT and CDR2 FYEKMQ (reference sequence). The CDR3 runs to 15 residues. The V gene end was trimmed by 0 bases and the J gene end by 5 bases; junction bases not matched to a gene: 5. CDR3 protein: CASSLGTGAGTEAFF. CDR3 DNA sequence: TGTGCCAGCAGCTTAGGGACAGGGGCGGGTACTGAAGCTTTCTTT.

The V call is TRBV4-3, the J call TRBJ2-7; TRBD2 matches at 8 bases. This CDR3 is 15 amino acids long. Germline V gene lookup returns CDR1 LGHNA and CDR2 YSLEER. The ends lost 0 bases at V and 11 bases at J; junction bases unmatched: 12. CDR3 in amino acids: CASSQDVNSGTRKYF. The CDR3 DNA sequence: TGCGCCAGCAGCCAAGACGTCAACTCCGGGACTAGGAAGTACTTC.

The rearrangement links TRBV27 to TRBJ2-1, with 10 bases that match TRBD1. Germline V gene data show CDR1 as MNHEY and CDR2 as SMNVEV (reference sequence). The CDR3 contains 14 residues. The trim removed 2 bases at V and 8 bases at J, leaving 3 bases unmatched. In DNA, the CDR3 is TGTGCCAGCAGTTTAGGACAGGGGGGGGATGAGCAGTTCTTC. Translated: CASSLGQGGDEQFF.

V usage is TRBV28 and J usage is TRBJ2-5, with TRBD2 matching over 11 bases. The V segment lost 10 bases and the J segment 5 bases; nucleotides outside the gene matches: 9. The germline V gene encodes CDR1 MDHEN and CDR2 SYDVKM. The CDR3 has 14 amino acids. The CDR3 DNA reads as TGTGCCACATTAGGACTAGCGGGCTGGGAGACCCAGTACTTC. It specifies CATLGLAGWETQYF.

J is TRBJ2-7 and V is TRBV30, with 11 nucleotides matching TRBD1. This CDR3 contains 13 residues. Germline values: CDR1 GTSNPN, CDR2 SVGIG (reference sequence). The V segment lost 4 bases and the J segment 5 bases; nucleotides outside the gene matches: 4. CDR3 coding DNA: TGTGCCTGGACCTGGACAGGGGGCAACGAGCAGTACTTC. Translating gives CAWTWTGGNEQYF.

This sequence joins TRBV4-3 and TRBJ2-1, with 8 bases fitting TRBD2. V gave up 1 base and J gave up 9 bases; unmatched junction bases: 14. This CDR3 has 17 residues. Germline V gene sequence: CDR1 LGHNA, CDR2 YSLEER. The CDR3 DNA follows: TGCGCCAGCAGCCAAGGATCCGGGACTAGTCCCTCGGGTGAGCAGTTCTTC. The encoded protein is CASSQGSGTSPSGEQFF.

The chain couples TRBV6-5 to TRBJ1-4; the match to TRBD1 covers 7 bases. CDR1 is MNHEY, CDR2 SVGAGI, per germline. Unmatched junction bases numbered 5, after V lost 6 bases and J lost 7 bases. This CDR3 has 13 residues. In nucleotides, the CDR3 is TGTGCCAGCAGAGACAGGGTCGGTGAAAAACTGTTTTTT. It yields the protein CASRDRVGEKLFF.

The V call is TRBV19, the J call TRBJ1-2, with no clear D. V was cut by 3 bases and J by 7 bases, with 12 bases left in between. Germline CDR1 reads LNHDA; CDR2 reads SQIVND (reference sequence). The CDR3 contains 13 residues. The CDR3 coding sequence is TGTGCCAGTAGTATCGAGTTGGGCGTTGGCTACACCTTC. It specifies CASSIELGVGYTF.

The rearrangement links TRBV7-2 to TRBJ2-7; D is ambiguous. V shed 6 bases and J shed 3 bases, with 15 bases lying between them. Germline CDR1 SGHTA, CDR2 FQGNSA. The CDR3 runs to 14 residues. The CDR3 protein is CASSYPAARYEQYF. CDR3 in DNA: TGTGCCAGCAGTTACCCCGCGGCCCGCTACGAGCAGTACTTC. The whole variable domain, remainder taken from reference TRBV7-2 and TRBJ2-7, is GAGVSQSPSNKVTEKGKDVELRCDPISGHTALYWYRQSLGQGLEFLIYFQGNSAPDKSGLPSDRFSAERTGGSVSTLTIQRTQQEDSAVYLCASSYPAARYEQYFGPGTRLTVT.

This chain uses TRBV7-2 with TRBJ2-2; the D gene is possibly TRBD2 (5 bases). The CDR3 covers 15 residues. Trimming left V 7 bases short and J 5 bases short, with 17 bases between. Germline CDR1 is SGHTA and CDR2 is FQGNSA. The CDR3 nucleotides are TGTGCCAGCAAGGGAGCAGTTGCTGGGACCGGGGAGCTGTTTTTT. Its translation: CASKGAVAGTGELFF.

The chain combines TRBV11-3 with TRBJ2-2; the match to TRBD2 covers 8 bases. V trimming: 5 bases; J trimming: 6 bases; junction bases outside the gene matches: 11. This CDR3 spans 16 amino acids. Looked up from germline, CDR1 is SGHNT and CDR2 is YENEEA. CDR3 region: CASSRPGLVGAGELFF. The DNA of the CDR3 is TGTGCCAGCAGCCGTCCGGGACTAGTGGGGGCCGGGGAGCTGTTTTTT.

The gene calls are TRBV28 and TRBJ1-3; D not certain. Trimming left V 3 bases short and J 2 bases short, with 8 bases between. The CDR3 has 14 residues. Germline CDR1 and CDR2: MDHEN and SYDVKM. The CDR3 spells CASSLMAAGNTIYF. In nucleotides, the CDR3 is TGTGCCAGCAGTTTGATGGCGGCTGGAAACACCATATATTTT.

The CDR3 bases are TGTGCCAGCAGGGATGGGACTAGCGGGATCTACTCCTACAATGAGCAGTTCTTC. It yields the protein CASRDGTSGIYSYNEQFF. V usage is TRBV6-4 and J usage is TRBJ2-1; 13 bases map to TRBD2. CDR1 and CDR2 from the germline V gene are MRHNA and SNTAGT. The ends lost 6 bases at V and 0 bases at J; junction bases unmatched: 8. The CDR3 is 18 residues long.

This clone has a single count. This chain's CDR3 is CATSSPWVTGKRETQYF. CDR3 bases: TGTGCCACCAGCAGTCCTTGGGTGACAGGAAAAAGGGAGACCCAGTACTTC. This sequence joins TRBV15 and TRBJ2-5; weak D call: TRBD1 (6 bases). Trimming removed 3 bases from V and 5 bases from J, with 22 bases in between. The germline V gene encodes CDR1 LNHNV and CDR2 YYDKDF (reference sequence). The CDR3 length is 17 residues.

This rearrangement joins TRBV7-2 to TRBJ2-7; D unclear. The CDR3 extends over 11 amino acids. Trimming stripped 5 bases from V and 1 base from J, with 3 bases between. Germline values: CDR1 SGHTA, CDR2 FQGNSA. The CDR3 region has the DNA TGTGCCAGCAGCATATCCTACGAGCAGTACTTC. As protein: CASSISYEQYF.

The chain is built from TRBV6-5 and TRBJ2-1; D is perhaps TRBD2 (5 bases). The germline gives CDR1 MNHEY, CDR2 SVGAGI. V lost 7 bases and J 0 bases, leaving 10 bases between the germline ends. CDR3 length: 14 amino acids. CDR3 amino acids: CASNQRSSYNEQFF. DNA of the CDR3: TGTGCCAGCAACCAGCGGAGCTCCTACAATGAGCAGTTCTTC.

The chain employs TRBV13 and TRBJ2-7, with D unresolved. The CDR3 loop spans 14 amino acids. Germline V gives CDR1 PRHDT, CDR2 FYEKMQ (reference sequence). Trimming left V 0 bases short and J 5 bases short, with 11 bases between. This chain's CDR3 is CASSLGRRRDEQYF. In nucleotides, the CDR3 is TGTGCCAGCAGCTTAGGGCGACGTCGGGACGAGCAGTACTTC.

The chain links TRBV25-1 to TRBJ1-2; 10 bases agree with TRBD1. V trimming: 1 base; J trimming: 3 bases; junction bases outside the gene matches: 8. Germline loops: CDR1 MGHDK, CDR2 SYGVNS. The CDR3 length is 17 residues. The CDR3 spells CASSELKGTGVDYGYTF. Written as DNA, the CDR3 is TGTGCCAGCAGTGAATTAAAAGGGACAGGGGTGGACTATGGCTACACCTTC.

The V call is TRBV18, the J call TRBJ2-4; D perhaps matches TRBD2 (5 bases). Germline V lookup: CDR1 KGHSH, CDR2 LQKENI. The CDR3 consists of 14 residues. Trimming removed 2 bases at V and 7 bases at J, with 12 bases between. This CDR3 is CASSPTGSWNIQYF. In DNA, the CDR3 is TGTGCCAGCTCACCAACGGGAAGTTGGAACATTCAGTACTTC.

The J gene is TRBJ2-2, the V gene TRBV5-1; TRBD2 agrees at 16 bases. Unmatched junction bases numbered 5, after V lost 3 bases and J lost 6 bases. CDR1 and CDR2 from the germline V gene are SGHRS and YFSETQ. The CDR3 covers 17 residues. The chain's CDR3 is CASSSGTSGRASGELFF. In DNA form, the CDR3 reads TGCGCCAGCAGCTCCGGGACTAGCGGGAGGGCCTCCGGGGAGCTGTTTTTT.

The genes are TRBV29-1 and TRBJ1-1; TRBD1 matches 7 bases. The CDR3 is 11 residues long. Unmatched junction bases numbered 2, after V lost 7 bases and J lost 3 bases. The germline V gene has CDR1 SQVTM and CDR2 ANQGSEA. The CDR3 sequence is CSAGQYTEAFF. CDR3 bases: TGCAGCGCGGGACAGTACACTGAAGCTTTCTTT.

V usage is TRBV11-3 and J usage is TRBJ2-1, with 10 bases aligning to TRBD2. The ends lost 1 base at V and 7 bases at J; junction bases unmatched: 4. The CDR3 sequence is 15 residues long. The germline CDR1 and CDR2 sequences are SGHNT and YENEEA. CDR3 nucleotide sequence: TGTGCCAGCAGCTTAGGCGCTAGCGGGAGAAATGAGCAGTTCTTC. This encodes CASSLGASGRNEQFF.